This is a list of T cell receptor beta chains from one sample in a study of CD8+ T cells in alopecia areata. The data were produced by immunoSEQ multiplex PCR, yet TCRdb's version contains in-frame clones alone and is incomplete. The sample holds around 140,000 clones; around 49% are singletons and the top ten take roughly a sixth. Sequenced material: CD8+ T cells sorted from blood, taken at week 0. These receptors were obtained from a human donor with alopecia areata. Each CDR3 is given with its conserved first and last residue. D genes are given only for firm matches. Clone size is shown for a subset of rows, as once, few, many or a class of expanded clone.

d_call	v_call	j_call	clone_size	cdr3_aa	cdr3_nt
.	TRBV30	TRBJ2-3	.	CASTPGTTDTQYF	TGTGCCTCAACACCTGGGACTACAGATACGCAGTATTTT
.	TRBV25-1	TRBJ2-1	.	CASSETPGLAHEQFF	TGTGCCAGCAGTGAAACCCCCGGCTTAGCACATGAGCAGTTCTTC
.	TRBV19	TRBJ2-7	few	CASSYGVSSYEQYF	TGTGCCAGTAGCTATGGCGTTAGCTCCTACGAGCAGTACTTC
TRBD1	TRBV6-5	TRBJ2-7	.	CASSSGQGWDKQYF	TGTGCCAGCAGTTCCGGACAGGGTTGGGACAAGCAGTACTTC
.	TRBV4-1	TRBJ2-1	.	CASSHVNTPHNEQFF	TGCGCCAGCAGCCACGTTAACACCCCGCACAATGAGCAGTTCTTC
.	TRBV5-4	TRBJ2-7	.	CASSYGLTYEQYF	TGTGCCAGCAGCTACGGACTTACCTACGAGCAGTACTTC
.	TRBV9	TRBJ2-7	many	CASSVGDYEQYF	TGTGCCAGCAGCGTAGGAGACTACGAGCAGTACTTC
.	TRBV7-2	TRBJ2-5	few	CASSLWGLETQYF	TGTGCCAGCAGCTTATGGGGGCTCGAGACCCAGTACTTC
.	TRBV7-9	TRBJ2-3	.	CASSSEWGPDTQYF	TGTGCCAGCAGCTCGGAGTGGGGTCCAGATACGCAGTATTTT
.	TRBV15	TRBJ2-5	.	CATSSSVGETQYF	TGTGCCACCAGCAGTTCCGTCGGGGAGACCCAGTACTTC
TRBD1	TRBV27	TRBJ2-1	.	CASSTGTGEFF	TGTGCCAGCAGCACCGGGACAGGGGAGTTCTTC
.	TRBV4-2	TRBJ1-5	.	CASSPGTPAQPQHF	TGTGCCAGCAGCCCAGGGACACCGGCCCAGCCCCAGCATTTT
TRBD2	TRBV7-8	TRBJ2-3	.	CASSRELSGGARTDTQYF	TGTGCCAGCAGCCGCGAATTAAGCGGGGGTGCACGCACAGATACGCAGTATTTT
.	TRBV7-9	TRBJ2-7	.	CASSSSQGIHEQYF	TGTGCCAGCAGTTCTAGCCAGGGTATCCACGAGCAGTACTTC
.	TRBV7-9	TRBJ2-3	few	CASSLAGTPSTDTQYF	TGTGCCAGCAGCTTAGCGGGTACCCCTAGCACAGATACGCAGTATTTT
TRBD1	TRBV5-1	TRBJ2-7	.	CASSLTGGADEQYF	TGCGCCAGCAGCCTCACAGGGGGCGCGGATGAGCAGTACTTC
TRBD2	TRBV30	TRBJ2-1	.	CAWSQRGLAYNEQFF	TGTGCCTGGAGTCAGCGGGGACTCGCATACAATGAGCAGTTCTTC
TRBD1	TRBV7-2	TRBJ2-2	medium-sized	CASRKWGQGAAKYTGELFF	TGTGCCAGCAGAAAATGGGGACAGGGGGCAGCGAAGTACACCGGGGAGCTGTTTTTT
TRBD2	TRBV16	TRBJ2-1	few	CASSELRGDEQFF	TGTGCCAGCAGCGAATTGCGGGGGGATGAGCAGTTCTTC
TRBD2	TRBV27	TRBJ2-1	.	CASSPLAGGHNEQFF	TGTGCCAGCAGTCCCTTAGCGGGGGGGCATAATGAGCAGTTCTTC
.	TRBV6-1	TRBJ2-7	.	CAGNRDISYEQYF	TGTGCCGGAAACCGGGACATCTCCTACGAGCAGTACTTC
.	TRBV25-1	TRBJ2-3	.	CASSALRGWRGTDTQYF	TGTGCCAGCAGTGCTCTTCGAGGCTGGCGTGGCACAGATACGCAGTATTTT
.	TRBV19	TRBJ1-5	.	CASKGGSNQPQHF	TGTGCCAGTAAGGGCGGAAGCAATCAGCCCCAGCATTTT
TRBD1	TRBV23-1	TRBJ2-7	few	CASSHPPKTGRLSYEQYF	TGCGCCAGCAGTCACCCTCCTAAGACAGGGCGACTCTCCTACGAGCAGTACTTC
TRBD2	TRBV29-1	TRBJ2-1	.	CSVDARSGGGPREQFF	TGCAGCGTTGATGCCAGGAGCGGGGGAGGTCCCAGGGAGCAGTTCTTC
.	TRBV7-3	TRBJ2-3	once	CASSWGTSTDTQYF	TGTGCCAGCAGCTGGGGGACAAGCACAGATACGCAGTATTTT
.	TRBV9	TRBJ1-1	few	CASSPGVNTEAFF	TGTGCCAGCAGCCCAGGGGTGAACACTGAAGCTTTCTTT
TRBD1	TRBV6-5	TRBJ1-6	.	CASSTRTGARSPLHF	TGTGCCAGCAGTACCCGGACAGGGGCGAGGTCACCCCTCCACTTT
.	TRBV20-1	TRBJ2-7	.	CSARQGSEQYF	TGCAGTGCTAGACAGGGCAGCGAGCAGTACTTC
.	TRBV19	TRBJ1-2	.	CATRGESNYGYTF	TGTGCCACCAGAGGGGAGTCTAACTATGGCTACACCTTC
TRBD2	TRBV4-1	TRBJ2-3	.	CASSQAPQRGRSDTQYF	TGCGCCAGCAGCCAGGCCCCCCAGCGGGGTAGGTCAGATACGCAGTATTTT
.	TRBV7-8	TRBJ1-5	.	CASSLEAHSNQPQHF	TGTGCCAGCAGCTTAGAAGCCCATAGCAATCAGCCCCAGCATTTT
.	TRBV9	TRBJ2-6	few	CASSVDGANVLTF	TGTGCCAGCAGCGTAGATGGGGCCAACGTCCTGACTTTC
.	TRBV18	TRBJ2-7	.	CASSPPPGESTYEQYF	TGTGCCAGCTCACCACCCCCGGGAGAGTCAACCTACGAGCAGTACTTC
.	TRBV30	TRBJ1-1	few	CAWSVHGGGIPEAFF	TGTGCCTGGAGTGTACATGGAGGGGGAATCCCTGAAGCTTTCTTT
.	TRBV6-6	TRBJ1-6	.	CASSSRDNSPLHF	TGTGCCAGCAGTTCCAGGGATAATTCACCCCTCCACTTT
.	TRBV5-1	TRBJ2-6	few	CASRSGSGANVLTF	TGCGCCAGCAGATCAGGGTCTGGGGCCAACGTCCTGACTTTC
TRBD2	TRBV25-1	TRBJ2-3	.	CASSVLATSTDTQYF	TGTGCCAGCAGTGTACTAGCGACTAGCACAGATACGCAGTATTTT
TRBD2	TRBV13	TRBJ2-5	.	CASSLESAGRAQETQYF	TGTGCCAGCAGCTTAGAGTCGGCGGGGAGGGCCCAAGAGACCCAGTACTTC
.	TRBV2	TRBJ2-7	.	CASSPPGPFYEQYF	TGTGCCAGCAGTCCTCCGGGACCCTTTTACGAGCAGTACTTC
.	TRBV2	TRBJ2-1	few	CASSVRGRGNSGEYNEQFF	TGTGCCAGCAGCGTCAGGGGGCGCGGAAATAGCGGGGAATACAATGAGCAGTTCTTC
.	TRBV11-2	TRBJ1-2	.	CASRPTGLYGYTF	TGTGCCAGCAGGCCGACAGGACTCTATGGCTACACCTTC
.	TRBV29-1	TRBJ1-5	.	CSVEDRDKYSNQPQHF	TGCAGCGTTGAAGATCGGGACAAATATAGCAATCAGCCCCAGCATTTT
.	TRBV25-1	TRBJ2-7	.	CASSELGGSGEQYF	TGTGCCAGCAGTGAATTAGGAGGGAGCGGCGAGCAGTACTTC